This T cell receptor (beta chain) originates from a study of tissue T cells after allogeneic stem cell transplantation (dated 2022 in TCRdb). Study-wide context: TCR beta repertoires were profiled across many tissues obtained from research autopsies of patients with and without GVHD, as well as in mouse models of GVHD. The human arm was conducted as a prospective observational study, and neither blinding nor randomization was performed.

Of note for this clone: There is no known antigen for this receptor. Mouse gene names and germline sequences are the ones reported for this receptor. The read terminates 1 residue before the CDR3 end, so the remaining end is supplied by the germline J gene.

The library was made by the immunoSEQ multiplex PCR assay. TCRbeta CDR3 sequencing was performed at survey depth by Adaptive Biotechnologies, and CDR3 sequences, V/J genes, productive frequency and template counts were reported. TCR beta CDR3 regions were amplified from genomic DNA rather than RNA. The published analysis was carried out like this. Jensen-Shannon divergence served to quantify pairwise repertoire overlap between tissues, with 0 meaning identical and 1 meaning complete divergence. Based on pairwise JSD values, tissues were grouped by single-linkage agglomerative hierarchical clustering, and the results were shown as dendrograms. All patient samples were analyzed with GLIPH2 using simulation_depth 1000, kmer_min_depth 3 and cdr3_length_cutoff 8, and only groups containing more than two unique CDR3s were kept. A standardized tissue-overlap score was generated by extrapolating Jaccard GLIPH-group overlap across patients to a standard repertoire size of 1000 clones. Associations of diversity with clinical or experimental variables used linear mixed-effect models with tissue fixed effects and individual random effects. TCRdb carries this immuneACCESS record with in-frame sequences only. Its versions omit some clonotypes, under half of them owing to an unresolved V gene in the studies checked, with the rest unexplained. V and J calls and clone size are those listed in that table; D and trimming were worked out from the DNA. The sample table shows fewer than 9,000 clones, and around 35% are seen once. The ten largest account for 3% to 4% of the sample.

Study-level results and caveats: Few T cell clones were found to be shared across patients, but shared repertoire signatures across patients were revealed in a tissue-specific fashion by motif-based clustering. In both patients and mice, T cells from blood and spleen covered only a limited part of the TCR repertoire found in tissues. Within patients, how anatomically similar tissues were was a major factor shaping TCR repertoire composition, regardless of disease or transplant status. The patient cohort was small and varied clinically, and sampling depth was recognized as a limitation. Which tissue TCRs were alloreactive or antigen-specific was not determined in the study, and some of the clones might have been host cells that persisted.

According to the study, the label for this sample's time point signals: mouse harvest day 14 after allogeneic transplant. Each mouse graft, delivered by tail vein injection, combined 10^6 splenic CD5+ T cells with 10^7 T-cell-depleted bone marrow cells. Mouse GVHD was modeled in a major MHC-mismatch B6 (H2b) into BALB/c (H2d) model, with tissues profiled at day 7 or 14. On day 7 or 14 post-transplant, mouse tissues and retro-orbital blood were harvested with separate sterile tools for each animal, and livers were flushed beforehand. Before genomic DNA isolation with the DNeasy Blood & Tissue Kit, mouse tissues were minced using razor blades in buffered saline. Reading from cysteine to phenylalanine, the CDR3 counts 14 amino acids. Only the CDR3 bases that were read are kept: 39 of them, in frame from base 1. CDR1 is given as KGHPV and CDR2 as FQNQEV, both from the germline V gene (reference sequence). V is reduced by 3 bases and J by 0 bases, leaving a spacing of 7 bases between them.

The rearrangement combines TRBV26 with TRBJ2-3, with TRBD2 tentatively as D gene (6 bases match). The sequencing sample was made of skin. The TCR was taken from a female BALB/c mouse given C57BL/6 T cells with graft-versus-host disease after an allogeneic hematopoietic cell transplant. The CDR3 protein is CASSLTGSAETLYF. CDR3 bases read: TGTGCCAGCAGTCTAACTGGGAGTGCAGAAACGCTGTAT.